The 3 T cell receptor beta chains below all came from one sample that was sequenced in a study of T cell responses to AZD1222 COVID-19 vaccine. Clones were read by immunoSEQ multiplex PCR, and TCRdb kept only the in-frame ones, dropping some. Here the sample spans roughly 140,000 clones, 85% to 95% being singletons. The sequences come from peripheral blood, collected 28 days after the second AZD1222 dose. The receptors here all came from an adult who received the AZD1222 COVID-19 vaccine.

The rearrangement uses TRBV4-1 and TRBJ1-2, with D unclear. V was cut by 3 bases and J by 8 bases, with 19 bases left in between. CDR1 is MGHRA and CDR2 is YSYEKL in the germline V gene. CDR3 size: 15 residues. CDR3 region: CASSQYHVAIKGYTF. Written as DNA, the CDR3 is TGCGCCAGCAGCCAGTACCACGTCGCTATTAAAGGCTACACCTTC.

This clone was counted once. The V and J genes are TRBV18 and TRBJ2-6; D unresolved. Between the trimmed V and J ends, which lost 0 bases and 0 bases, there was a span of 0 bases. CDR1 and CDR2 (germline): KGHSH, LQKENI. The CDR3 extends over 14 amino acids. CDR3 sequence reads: CASSPPSGANVLTF. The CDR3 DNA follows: TGTGCCAGCTCACCACCCTCTGGGGCCAACGTCCTGACTTTC.

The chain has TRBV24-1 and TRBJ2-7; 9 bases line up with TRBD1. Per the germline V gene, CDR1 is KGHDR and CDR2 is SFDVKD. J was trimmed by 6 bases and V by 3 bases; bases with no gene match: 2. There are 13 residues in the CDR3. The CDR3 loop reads CATSDHRGLEQYF. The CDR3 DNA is TGTGCCACCAGTGATCACAGGGGGCTCGAGCAGTACTTC.